This T cell receptor beta chain is drawn from a study of OX40 agonist ivuxolimab in advanced cancers. Excluded were patients having autoimmune disease history or systemic immunosuppression. The CDR3 sequence is 15 residues long. Trimming took off 1 base at V and 1 base at J, with 10 bases between the two ends. CDR1 LNHDA and CDR2 SQIVND come from the germline V gene (reference sequence). Assay: immunoSEQ multiplex PCR; the TCRdb copy retains only in-frame clones and omits some. Of around 45,000 clones in the sample, roughly 90% are singletons; the top ten hold 15% to 20%. This TCR derives from an adult with an advanced solid tumor such as melanoma, head and neck, liver or kidney cancer. Source: CD4+ or CD8+ T cells sorted from blood, taken in a trial of the OX40 agonist ivuxolimab. This chain joins TRBV19 and TRBJ1-1; TRBD1 might be the D (5 bases). The CDR3 bases are TGTGCCAGTAGTATAGTGGGGCAGGGGAACACTGAAGCTTTCTTT. Translation: CASSIVGQGNTEAFF.